Listed below are T cell receptor beta chains from one sample, sequenced in a study of blood T cell repertoires in COVID-19. Clones were read by immunoSEQ multiplex PCR, and TCRdb kept only the in-frame ones, dropping some. The sample has under 400,000 clones, approximately 90% seen once; the top ten hold less than 5%. The sample was peripheral blood. The source of these receptors is a woman in her fifties or sixties with COVID-19, enrolled during active disease. The CDR3 runs from the conserved cysteine through the conserved F or W. A D gene is named only where the DNA matches it firmly. The size entry is marked missing in some rows and otherwise reads once, few, many or a size class.

NA TRBJ1-1 NA TRBV5-1 TGCGCCAGCAGCTTGGGTCAGGGGATAAACACTGAAGCTTTCTTT CASSLGQGINTEAFF
TRBD2 TRBJ2-7 NA TRBV6-1 TGTGCCAGCAGTGAATGGGGGGGGGCCTACGAGCAGTACTTC CASSEWGGAYEQYF
NA TRBJ2-3 NA TRBV10-1 TGCGCCACCGCGTCGGGGGGCCGGGAAGATACGCAGTATTTT CATASGGREDTQYF
TRBD1 TRBJ1-5 NA TRBV5-1 TGCGCCAGCAGCTTGGAGGACAGGGGCAATAGCAATCAGCCCCAGCATTTT CASSLEDRGNSNQPQHF
NA TRBJ1-2 NA TRBV5-4 TGTGCCAGCAGCGGGACCCAGGGAGGATTTGGCTACACCTTC CASSGTQGGFGYTF
NA TRBJ1-1 NA TRBV2 TGTGCCAGCCCGGGCGAGGGCCGGATTGACGAAGCTTTCTTT CASPGEGRIDEAFF
TRBD1 TRBJ1-5 NA TRBV7-9 TGTGCCAGCAGCCGGGGACAGGGGGGTTCTCAGCAGCCCCAGCATTTT CASSRGQGGSQQPQHF
NA TRBJ2-1 NA TRBV25-1 TGTGCCAGCAGTGAATCGACATACAATGAGCAGTTCTTC CASSESTYNEQFF
TRBD2 TRBJ2-5 NA TRBV11-3 TGTGCCAGCATCGGAAAGCCGGCGGGGGGCCAAGAGACCCAGTACTTC CASIGKPAGGQETQYF
TRBD1 TRBJ2-7 NA TRBV4-1 TGCGCCAGCAGCCAACGGCCACAGGGGAAAACTTACGAGCAGTACTTC CASSQRPQGKTYEQYF
TRBD1 TRBJ2-1 NA TRBV7-9 TGTGCCAGCAGCTCCGACAGGGTACGGTATGAGCAGTTCTTC CASSSDRVRYEQFF
NA TRBJ1-3 NA TRBV7-2 TGTGCCAGCAGCTTAGCGGAGGACGCTTTCTCTGGAAACACCATATATTTT CASSLAEDAFSGNTIYF
NA TRBJ2-7 NA TRBV5-6 TGTGCCAGCAGCCCGCCCCCAGGGGATAACGAGCAGTACTTC CASSPPPGDNEQYF
NA TRBJ1-1 NA TRBV7-6 TGTGCCAGCATCAATTCCCGGGGAACTGAAGCTTTCTTT CASINSRGTEAFF
TRBD2 TRBJ2-3 NA TRBV5-4 TGTGCCAGCAGCTTGTACGGGGGGGGGCGGACAGATACGCAGTATTTT CASSLYGGGRTDTQYF
TRBD1 TRBJ1-4 once TRBV5-1 TGCGCCAGCAGCAAGGGGGGACAGGCACGTCGGGATGGAAAACTGTTTTTT CASSKGGQARRDGKLFF
NA TRBJ1-3 NA TRBV6-5 TGTGCCAGCAGTTACTCAGGACAGAGCTCTGGAAACACCATATATTTT CASSYSGQSSGNTIYF
TRBD1 TRBJ1-1 NA TRBV2 TGTGCCAGCAGTACCCGAAACAGGGGTGACACTGAAGCTTTCTTT CASSTRNRGDTEAFF
NA TRBJ1-1 NA TRBV27 TGTGCCAGCATGCCTGGTCGGTTCACTGAAGCTTTCTTT CASMPGRFTEAFF
TRBD1 TRBJ2-7 NA TRBV6-5 TGTGCCAGCAGTTACCCGGGACAGGGGAGCTACGAGCAGTACTTC CASSYPGQGSYEQYF
NA TRBJ1-4 NA TRBV28 TGTGCCAGCACGTCCAGGGTCAACTCTGAAAAACTGTTTTTT CASTSRVNSEKLFF
NA TRBJ2-3 NA TRBV4-1 TGCGCCAGCAGCCAAGTCAGGGGAGTAGGCACAGATACGCAGTATTTT CASSQVRGVGTDTQYF
NA TRBJ2-5 NA TRBV28 TGTGCCAGCAGTTTGGACAGCCAAGAGACCCAGTACTTC CASSLDSQETQYF
TRBD1 TRBJ1-4 NA TRBV6-6 TGTGCCAGCACTCTCGGGGGACAGGGGAATGAAAAACTGTTTTTT CASTLGGQGNEKLFF
TRBD2 TRBJ2-5 NA TRBV3-1/TRBV3-2 TGTGCCAGCAGCCATAGCGGGGCCCAAGAGACCCAGTACTTC CASSHSGAQETQYF
TRBD2 TRBJ2-7 NA TRBV6-1 TGTGCCAGCAGTGAAAGCCTAGCGGGGTACACGCCCTACGAGCAGTACTTC CASSESLAGYTPYEQYF
NA TRBJ1-2 NA TRBV19 TGTGCCAGTACGAACCAGGGTTACCTCTATGGCTACACCTTC CASTNQGYLYGYTF
NA TRBJ2-2 NA TRBV4-1 TGCGCCAGCAGCCAATCCTTGACTACCGGGGAGCTGTTTTTT CASSQSLTTGELFF
NA TRBJ2-7 NA TRBV9 TGTGCCAGCAGCGTACGGGACAACTCCTACGAGCAGTACTTC CASSVRDNSYEQYF
NA TRBJ1-2 NA TRBV7-2 TGTGCCAGCACCCTCAATGGGGGGAACTATGGCTACACCTTC CASTLNGGNYGYTF
NA TRBJ2-7 NA TRBV11-3 TGTGCCAGCAGCCCCCCCCGGGGAGACGAGCAGTACTTC CASSPPRGDEQYF